This record concerns one TCR beta chain sequence. Its antigen is currently unknown. This entry belongs to a study of T cell responses to AZD1222 COVID-19 vaccine. Study outcomes and limitations: Females outnumbered males among donors, who were mostly white British; clonal diversity was possibly underestimated. Variant regions that are unmutated are reportedly the target of nearly half of spike-specific TCRs.

The germline V gene has CDR1 SGHAT and CDR2 FQNNGV. CDR3 length: 12 residues. Trimming removed 3 bases at V and 2 bases at J, with 3 bases between. TCRdb keeps only in-frame clones here, not all; method: immunoSEQ multiplex PCR. The sample includes about 100,000 clones, about nine tenths of them seen just once. J is TRBJ2-3 and V is TRBV11-2; D is unclear. The source was peripheral blood, collected on day 0 of AZD1222 vaccination. The sequence was obtained from an adult in good health. The CDR3 DNA is TGTGCCAGCAGCTTTAACACAGATACGCAGTATTTT. Translating it yields CASSFNTDTQYF.